Ten or more counts support the clone carrying this TCR beta chain. The read gets to within 3 residues of the CDR3 end, and the germline J gene fills in the rest. This CDR3 region has 15 residues. Germline-derived CDR1 and CDR2 are GTSNPN and SVGIG (reference sequence). The entry originates in a study of T cell clonality in common variable immunodeficiency. Sequencing was performed with immunoSEQ multiplex PCR; in TCRdb, only in-frame clones are kept and a portion is missing. This sample has about 39,000 clones, each found more than once. The chain uses TRBV30 and TRBJ2-2; D remains ambiguous. The receptor was derived from a person aged 18 to 70 in good health. The sequenced sample consisted of peripheral blood mononuclear cells. The CDR3 spells CAQRSGEDTDEKLFF. CDR3 bases read: TGTGCCCAAAGGAGTGGAGAAGACACCGATGAAAAG.